The 10 T cell receptor beta chains below all came from one sample that was sequenced in a study of cytomegalovirus exposure and HLA in healthy donors. A multiplex PCR was run with 60 Vbeta primers and 13 Jbeta primers. Only in-frame clones appear in the TCRdb table, and some are missing; sequencing was by immunoSEQ multiplex PCR. The sample lists more than 140,000 clones, roughly 82% occurring once. The sample comprised PBMCs. These TCRs come from a man younger than 45 in good health and CMV-seropositive.

The rearrangement links TRBV7-6 to TRBJ1-2, with TRBD1 matching 7 bases. CDR3 length: 16 residues. V lost 0 bases and J lost 8; bases outside the gene matches: 12. In germline, CDR1 is SGHVS, CDR2 FNYEAQ. The CDR3 nucleotides are TGTGCCAGCAGCTTAGCTACGGGACAGCCCCTTAGCGGCTACACCTTC. It codes for CASSLATGQPLSGYTF.

This clone was counted a few times. The rearrangement uses TRBV5-8 and TRBJ2-3; no clear D. CDR1 and CDR2 (germline): SGHTS, YDEGEE. The ends were cut back, 1 base at V and 1 base at J, with 10 bases in the middle. This CDR3 comprises 15 residues. The CDR3 sequence: CASSLNGHGTDTQYF. The CDR3 coding sequence is TGTGCCAGCAGCTTGAATGGCCACGGCACAGATACGCAGTATTTT.

The V call is TRBV4-1, the J call TRBJ2-5; 13 bases are a match to TRBD2. This CDR3 is 15 amino acids long. Per germline, CDR1 MGHRA and CDR2 YSYEKL. Unmatched junction bases numbered 7, after V lost 1 base and J lost 11 bases. CDR3 coding DNA: TGCGCCAGCAGCCAAGGACTAGCGGGAGGTGGGGAGCAGTACTTC. This encodes CASSQGLAGGGEQYF.

The chain is built from TRBV10-3 and TRBJ1-1, with 10 bases lining up with TRBD1. After removal of 2 bases from V and 5 bases from J, the junction contained 5 bases not matched to a gene. Germline V lookup: CDR1 ENHRY, CDR2 SYGVKD. The CDR3 has 15 amino acids. CDR3 in amino acids: CAISERDRGGTEAFF. CDR3 coding DNA: TGTGCCATCAGTGAGCGGGACAGGGGAGGAACTGAAGCTTTCTTT.

The chain uses TRBV4-2 and TRBJ2-5, with D possibly TRBD2 on 5 matching bases. The CDR3 is 16 residues long. The germline V gene has CDR1 LGHNA and CDR2 YNFKEQ. V lost 4 bases to trimming and J lost 0 bases, with 15 bases between them. This chain's CDR3 is CASSPIGGLNQETQYF. The CDR3 DNA sequence: TGTGCCAGCAGCCCCATCGGAGGCCTCAACCAAGAGACCCAGTACTTC.

J is TRBJ2-7 and V is TRBV10-3; 9 positions match TRBD1. The CDR3 loop spans 14 amino acids. The germline V gene encodes CDR1 ENHRY and CDR2 SYGVKD. With 6 bases clipped from V and 4 bases from J, the junction kept 7 bases outside the gene matches. The CDR3 DNA is TGTGCCATCAGCACCGGGACAGGGTGGTACGAGCAGTACTTC. It is translated as CAISTGTGWYEQYF.

The CDR3 region is CASSYDGSPYNEQFF. For the CDR3, the DNA is TGTGCCAGCAGTTACGACGGGAGTCCCTACAATGAGCAGTTCTTC. The chain links TRBV6-5 to TRBJ2-1, with D possibly matching TRBD2 (6 bases). CDR3 size: 15 residues. Trimming took off 2 bases at V and 2 bases at J, with 10 bases between the two ends. Germline-derived CDR1 and CDR2 are MNHEY and SVGAGI.

V is TRBV7-8 and J is TRBJ2-7; 10 nucleotides match TRBD2. Losses at the gene ends were 4 bases for V and 5 bases for J; bases not matched to a gene: 5. The CDR3 totals 14 residues. From germline, CDR1 is SGHVS and CDR2 FQNEAQ. For the CDR3, the DNA is TGTGCCAGCAGCTCCAGCGGGGGGGGCAACGAGCAGTACTTC. Its protein is CASSSSGGGNEQYF. Based on the CDR3 plus reference TRBV7-8 and TRBJ2-7, the full variable domain is GAGVSQSPRYKVAKRGQDVALRCDPISGHVSLFWYQQALGQGPEFLTYFQNEAQLDKSGLPSDRFFAERPEGSVSTLKIQRTQQEDSAVYLCASSSSGGGNEQYFGPGTRLTVT.

The V and J genes are TRBV6-1 and TRBJ2-1, with D perhaps TRBD2 (5 bases). The V end was cut by 1 base, the J end by 7 bases, with 14 bases between. Germline V lookup: CDR1 MNHNS, CDR2 SASEGT. This CDR3 is built from 15 residues. The chain's CDR3 is CASSEDTRSVNEQFF. In DNA, the CDR3 is TGTGCCAGCAGTGAAGATACTAGGTCGGTAAATGAGCAGTTCTTC.

The chain combines TRBV5-1 with TRBJ2-5; 7 bases are shared with TRBD1. CDR3 size: 15 residues. Trimming removed 6 bases from V and 7 bases from J; junction bases left unmatched: 15. Per germline, CDR1 SGHRS and CDR2 YFSETQ. The CDR3 sequence: CASNLDRAGIGTQYF. CDR3 coding DNA: TGCGCCAGCAACCTTGACAGGGCTGGTATCGGGACCCAGTACTTC. Full variable domain (remainder filled in from reference TRBV5-1 and TRBJ2-5): KAGVTQTPRYLIKTRGQQVTLSCSPISGHRSVSWYQQTPGQGLQFLFEYFSETQRNKGNFPGRFSGRQFSNSRSEMNVSTLELGDSALYLCASNLDRAGIGTQYFGPGTRLLVL.